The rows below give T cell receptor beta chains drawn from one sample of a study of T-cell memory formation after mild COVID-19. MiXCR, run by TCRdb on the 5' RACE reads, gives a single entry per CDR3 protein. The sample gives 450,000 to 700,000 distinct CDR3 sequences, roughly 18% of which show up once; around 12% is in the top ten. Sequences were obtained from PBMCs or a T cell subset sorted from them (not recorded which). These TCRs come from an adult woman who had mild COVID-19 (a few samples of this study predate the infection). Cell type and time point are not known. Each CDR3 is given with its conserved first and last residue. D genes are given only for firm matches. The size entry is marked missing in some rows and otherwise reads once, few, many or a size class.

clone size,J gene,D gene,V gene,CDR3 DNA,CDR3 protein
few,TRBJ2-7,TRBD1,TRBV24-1,TGTGCCACCAGTGATCCCCACAGGGGGTACGAGCAGTACTTC,CATSDPHRGYEQYF
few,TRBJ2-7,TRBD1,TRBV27,TGTGCCAGCAGTCTAAGGATCGGGACAGGGGCGAACGAGCAGTACTTC,CASSLRIGTGANEQYF
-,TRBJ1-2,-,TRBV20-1,TGCAGTGCTAGTGGGTCAGTTGGGAACTATGGCTACACCTTC,CSASGSVGNYGYTF
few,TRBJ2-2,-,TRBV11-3,TGTGCCAGCAGCTCAATAGGAGGAGGAACCGGGGAGCTGTTTTTT,CASSSIGGGTGELFF
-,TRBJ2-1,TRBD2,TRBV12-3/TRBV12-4,TGTGCCAGCAGTCAGGGACTAGCGGGAAACAATGAGCAGTTCTTC,CASSQGLAGNNEQFF
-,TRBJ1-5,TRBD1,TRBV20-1,TGCAGTGCTCGAGACAGGGGTAATCAGCCCCAGCATTTT,CSARDRGNQPQHF
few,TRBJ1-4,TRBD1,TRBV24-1,TGTGCCACCAGTGATACACCGGGACAGGGGCGCGAAAAACTGTTTTTT,CATSDTPGQGREKLFF
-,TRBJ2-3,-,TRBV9,TGTGCCAGCAGCGTAGGGACAGTTACAGATACGCAGTATTTT,CASSVGTVTDTQYF
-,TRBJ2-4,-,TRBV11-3,TGTGCCAGCAGCCCATCCGGGACAGCGGGGTCCAAAAACATTCAGTACTTC,CASSPSGTAGSKNIQYF
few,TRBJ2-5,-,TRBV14,TGTGCCAGCAGCCGCTCTTGGACCGGGACTTCTGAGACCCAGTACTTC,CASSRSWTGTSETQYF
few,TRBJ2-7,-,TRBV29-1,TGCAGCGCTTCGGACCTCCCCTACGAGCAGTACTTC,CSASDLPYEQYF
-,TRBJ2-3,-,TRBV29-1,TGCAGCGTCGTCAACGGCCTCACAGATACGCAGTATTTT,CSVVNGLTDTQYF
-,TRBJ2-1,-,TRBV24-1,TGTGCCACCAGTGATCCCCTGGGCGCGGGGTCTAGCGATAGCTACAATGAGCAGTTCTTC,CATSDPLGAGSSDSYNEQFF
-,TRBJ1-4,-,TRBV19,TGTGCCAGTAGTAGCGTGATACAGGAGTATAAGGAAAAACTGTTTTTT,CASSSVIQEYKEKLFF
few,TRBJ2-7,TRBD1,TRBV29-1,TGCAGCGTCAGGACAGGTAGCTCCTACGAGCAGTACTTC,CSVRTGSSYEQYF
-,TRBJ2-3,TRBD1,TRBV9,TGTGCCAGCAGCGCCCCTCGGACAGGGGGTATCTCAGATACGCAGTATTTT,CASSAPRTGGISDTQYF